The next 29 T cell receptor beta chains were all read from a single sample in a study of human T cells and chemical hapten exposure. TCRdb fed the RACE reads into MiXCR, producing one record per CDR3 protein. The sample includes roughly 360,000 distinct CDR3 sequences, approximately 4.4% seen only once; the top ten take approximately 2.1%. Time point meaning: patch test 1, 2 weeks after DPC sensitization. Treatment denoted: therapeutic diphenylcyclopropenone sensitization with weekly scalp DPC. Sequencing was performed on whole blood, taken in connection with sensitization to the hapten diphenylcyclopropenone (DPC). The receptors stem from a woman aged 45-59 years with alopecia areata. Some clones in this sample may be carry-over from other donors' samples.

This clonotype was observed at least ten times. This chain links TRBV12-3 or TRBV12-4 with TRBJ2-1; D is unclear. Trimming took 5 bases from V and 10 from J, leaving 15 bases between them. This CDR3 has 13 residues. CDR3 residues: CASSPGPTMEQFF. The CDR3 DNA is TGTGCCAGCAGTCCCGGTCCCACTATGGAGCAGTTCTTC.

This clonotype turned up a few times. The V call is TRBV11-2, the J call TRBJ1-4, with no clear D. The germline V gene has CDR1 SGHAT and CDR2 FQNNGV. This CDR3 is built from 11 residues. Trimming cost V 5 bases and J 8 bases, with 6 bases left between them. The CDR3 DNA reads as TGTGCCAGCAGCGGAGCCGAAAAACTGTTTTTT. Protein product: CASSGAEKLFF.

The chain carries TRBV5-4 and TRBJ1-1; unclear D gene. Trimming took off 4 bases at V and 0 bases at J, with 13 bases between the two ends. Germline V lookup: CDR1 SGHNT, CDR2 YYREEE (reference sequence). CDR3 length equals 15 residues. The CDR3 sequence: CASSPYGDMNTEAFF. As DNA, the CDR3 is TGTGCCAGCAGCCCTTATGGGGATATGAACACTGAAGCTTTCTTT.

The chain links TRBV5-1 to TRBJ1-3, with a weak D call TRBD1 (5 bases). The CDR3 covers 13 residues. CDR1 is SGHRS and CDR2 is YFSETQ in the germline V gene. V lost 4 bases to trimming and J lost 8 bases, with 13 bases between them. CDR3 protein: CASSPKLGDTIYF. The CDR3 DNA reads TGCGCCAGCAGCCCGAAGTTGGGGGACACCATATATTTT.

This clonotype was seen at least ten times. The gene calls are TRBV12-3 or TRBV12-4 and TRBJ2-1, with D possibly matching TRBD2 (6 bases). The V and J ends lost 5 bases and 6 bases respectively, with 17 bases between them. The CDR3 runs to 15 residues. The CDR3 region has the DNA TGTGCCAGCAGTACCCCGCTAGCGTCCCCCAATGAGCAGTTCTTC. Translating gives CASSTPLASPNEQFF.

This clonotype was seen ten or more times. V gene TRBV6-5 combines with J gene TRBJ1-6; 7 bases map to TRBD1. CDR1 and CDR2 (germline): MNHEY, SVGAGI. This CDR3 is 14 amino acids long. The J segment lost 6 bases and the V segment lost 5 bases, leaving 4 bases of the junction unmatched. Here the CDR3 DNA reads TGTGCCAGCAGTCGAGGGGGCTCTAATTCACCCCTCCACTTT. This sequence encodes CASSRGGSNSPLHF.

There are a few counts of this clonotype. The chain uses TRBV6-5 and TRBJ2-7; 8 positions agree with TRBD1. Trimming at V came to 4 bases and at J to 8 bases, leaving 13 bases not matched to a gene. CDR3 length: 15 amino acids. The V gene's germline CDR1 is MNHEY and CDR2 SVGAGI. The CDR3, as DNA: TGTGCCAGCAGTTCGGGGACAGGCCCAGCCGGGAAGCAGTACTTC. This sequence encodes CASSSGTGPAGKQYF.

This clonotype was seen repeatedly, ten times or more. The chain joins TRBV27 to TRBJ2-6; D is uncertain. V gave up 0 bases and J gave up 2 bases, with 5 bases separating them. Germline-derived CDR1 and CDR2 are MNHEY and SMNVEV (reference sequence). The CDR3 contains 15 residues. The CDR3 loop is CASSLSGTGANVLTF. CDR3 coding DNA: TGTGCCAGCAGTTTATCTGGCACTGGGGCCAACGTCCTGACTTTC.

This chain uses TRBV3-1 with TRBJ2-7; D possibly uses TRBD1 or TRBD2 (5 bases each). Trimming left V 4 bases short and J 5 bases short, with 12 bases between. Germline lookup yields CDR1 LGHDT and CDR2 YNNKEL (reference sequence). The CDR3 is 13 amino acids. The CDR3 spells CASSRAGTHEQYF. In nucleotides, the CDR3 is TGTGCCAGCAGCCGGGCAGGGACCCACGAGCAGTACTTC.

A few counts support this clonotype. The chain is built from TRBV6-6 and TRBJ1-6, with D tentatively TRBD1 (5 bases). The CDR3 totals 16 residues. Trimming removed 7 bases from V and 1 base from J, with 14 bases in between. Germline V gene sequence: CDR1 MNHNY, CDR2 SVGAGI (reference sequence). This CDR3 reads CASISDGGSYNSPLHF. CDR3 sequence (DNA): TGTGCCAGCATCTCCGACGGGGGTTCCTATAATTCACCCCTCCACTTT.

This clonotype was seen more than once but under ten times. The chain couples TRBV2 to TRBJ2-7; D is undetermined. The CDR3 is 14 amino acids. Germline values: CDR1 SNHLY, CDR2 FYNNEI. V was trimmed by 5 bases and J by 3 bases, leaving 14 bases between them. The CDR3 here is CASSPDSLLYEQYF. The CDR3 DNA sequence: TGTGCCAGCAGTCCCGACTCACTCCTCTACGAGCAGTACTTC.

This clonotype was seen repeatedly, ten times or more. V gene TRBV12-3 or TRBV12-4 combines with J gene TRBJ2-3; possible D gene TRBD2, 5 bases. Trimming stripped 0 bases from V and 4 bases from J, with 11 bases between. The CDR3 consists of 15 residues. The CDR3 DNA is TGTGCCAGCAGTTTAGCTGGGCTCGGGGCAGATACGCAGTATTTT. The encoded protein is CASSLAGLGADTQYF.

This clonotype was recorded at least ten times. The CDR3 region has the DNA TGTGCCAGCAGTTATAATATCGGCTATGGCTACACCTTC. It yields the protein CASSYNIGYGYTF. This sequence joins TRBV27 and TRBJ1-2; D not resolved. This CDR3 region has 13 residues. Germline CDR1 and CDR2: MNHEY and SMNVEV (reference sequence). Trimming shortened V by 4 bases and J by 4 bases, and 10 bases separated the two germline ends.

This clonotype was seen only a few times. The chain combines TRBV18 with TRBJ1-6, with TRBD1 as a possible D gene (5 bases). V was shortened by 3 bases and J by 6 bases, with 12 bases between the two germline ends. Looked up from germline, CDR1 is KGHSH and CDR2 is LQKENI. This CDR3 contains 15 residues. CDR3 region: CASSPTTDTNSPLHF. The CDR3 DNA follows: TGTGCCAGCTCACCGACGACAGACACTAATTCACCCCTCCACTTT.

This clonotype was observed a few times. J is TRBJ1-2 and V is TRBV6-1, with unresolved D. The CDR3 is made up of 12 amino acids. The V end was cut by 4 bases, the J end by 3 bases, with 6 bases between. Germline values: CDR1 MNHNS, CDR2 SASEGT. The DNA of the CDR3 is TGTGCCAGCAGTGCGGACTACTATGGCTACACCTTC. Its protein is CASSADYYGYTF.

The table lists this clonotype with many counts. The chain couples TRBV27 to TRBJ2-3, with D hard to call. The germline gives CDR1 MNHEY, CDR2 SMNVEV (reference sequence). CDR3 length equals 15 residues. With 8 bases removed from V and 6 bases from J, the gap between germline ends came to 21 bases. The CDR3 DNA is TGTGCCAGCCATCGAGGCGAGCTGTCCACGGATACGCAGTATTTT. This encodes CASHRGELSTDTQYF.

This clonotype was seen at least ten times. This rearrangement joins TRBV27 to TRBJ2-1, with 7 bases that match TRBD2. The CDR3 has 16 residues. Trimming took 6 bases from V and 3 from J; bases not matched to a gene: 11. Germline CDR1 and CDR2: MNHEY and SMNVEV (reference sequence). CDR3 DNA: TGTGCCAGCAGCTCCCCGGAGAGCGGGAACTACAATGAGCAGTTCTTC. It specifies CASSSPESGNYNEQFF.

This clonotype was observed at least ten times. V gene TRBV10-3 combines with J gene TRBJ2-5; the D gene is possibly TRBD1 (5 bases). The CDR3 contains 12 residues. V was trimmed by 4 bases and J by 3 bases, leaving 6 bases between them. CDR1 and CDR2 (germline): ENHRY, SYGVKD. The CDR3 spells CAISGTKETQYF. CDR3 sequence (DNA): TGTGCCATCAGTGGGACAAAAGAGACCCAGTACTTC.

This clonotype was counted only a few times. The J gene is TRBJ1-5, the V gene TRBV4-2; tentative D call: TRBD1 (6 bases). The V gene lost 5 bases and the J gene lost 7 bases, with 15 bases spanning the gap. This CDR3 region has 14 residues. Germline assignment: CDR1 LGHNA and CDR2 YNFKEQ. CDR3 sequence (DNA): TGTGCCAGCAGCAATCGGGGGGCCGGACAGCCCCAGCATTTT. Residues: CASSNRGAGQPQHF.

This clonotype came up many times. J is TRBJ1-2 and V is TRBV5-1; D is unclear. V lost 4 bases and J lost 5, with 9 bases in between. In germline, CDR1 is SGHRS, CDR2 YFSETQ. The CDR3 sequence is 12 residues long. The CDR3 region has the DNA TGCGCCAGCAGCCTCGACACGTATGGCTACACCTTC. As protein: CASSLDTYGYTF.

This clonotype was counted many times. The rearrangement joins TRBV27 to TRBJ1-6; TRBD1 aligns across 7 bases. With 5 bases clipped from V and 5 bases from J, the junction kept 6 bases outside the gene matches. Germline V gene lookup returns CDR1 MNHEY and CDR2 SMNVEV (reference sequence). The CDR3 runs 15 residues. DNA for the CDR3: TGTGCCAGCAGTGCCTTGACAGGGAATAATTCACCCCTCCACTTT. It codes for CASSALTGNNSPLHF.

CDR3 region: CASSPSGEKETQYF. For the CDR3, the DNA is TGTGCCAGCAGTCCCTCCGGTGAGAAGGAGACCCAGTACTTC. The V gene is TRBV28, the J gene TRBJ2-5; D ambiguous. The V and J ends lost 5 bases and 5 bases respectively, with 15 bases between them. CDR1 is MDHEN and CDR2 is SYDVKM in the germline V gene. The CDR3 sequence is 14 residues long. The variable domain in full, with the rest retrieved from reference TRBV28 and TRBJ2-5, is DVKVTQSSRYLVKRTGEKVFLECVQDMDHENMFWYRQDPGLGLRLIYFSYDVKMKEKGDIPEGYSVSREKKERFSLILESASTNQTSMYLCASSPSGEKETQYFGPGTRLLVL.

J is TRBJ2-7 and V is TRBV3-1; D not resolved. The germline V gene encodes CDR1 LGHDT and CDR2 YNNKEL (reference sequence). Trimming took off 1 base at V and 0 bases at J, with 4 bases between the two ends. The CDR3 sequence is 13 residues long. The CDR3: CASSQANSYEQYF. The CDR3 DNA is TGTGCCAGCAGCCAAGCGAACTCCTACGAGCAGTACTTC.

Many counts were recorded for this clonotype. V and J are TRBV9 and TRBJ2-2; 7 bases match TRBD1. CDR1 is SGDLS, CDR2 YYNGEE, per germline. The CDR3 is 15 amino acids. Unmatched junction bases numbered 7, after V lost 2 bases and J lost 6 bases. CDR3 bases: TGTGCCAGCAGCGTCGGGACAGTGTCCTCCGGGGAGCTGTTTTTT. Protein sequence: CASSVGTVSSGELFF.

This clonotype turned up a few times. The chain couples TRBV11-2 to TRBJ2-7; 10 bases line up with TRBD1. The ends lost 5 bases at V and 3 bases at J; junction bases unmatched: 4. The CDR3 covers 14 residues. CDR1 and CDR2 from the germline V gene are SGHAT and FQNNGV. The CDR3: CASSPDRGGYEQYF. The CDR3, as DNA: TGTGCCAGCAGCCCGGACAGGGGGGGCTACGAGCAGTACTTC.

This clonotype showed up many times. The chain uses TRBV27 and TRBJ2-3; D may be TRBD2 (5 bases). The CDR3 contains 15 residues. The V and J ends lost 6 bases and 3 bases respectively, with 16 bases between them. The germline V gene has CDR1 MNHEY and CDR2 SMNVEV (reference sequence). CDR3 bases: TGTGCCAGCAGCTTCCTACCGCTAGCAACAGATACGCAGTATTTT. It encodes CASSFLPLATDTQYF.

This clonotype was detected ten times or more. CDR3 sequence reads: CASSQDQRPSTDTQYF. CDR3 coding DNA: TGCGCCAGCAGCCAAGATCAGCGGCCTAGCACAGATACGCAGTATTTT. This chain connects TRBV4-3 to TRBJ2-3; perhaps TRBD2 as D (5 bases). The CDR3 is 16 amino acids. In germline, CDR1 is LGHNA, CDR2 YSLEER. Trimming left V 0 bases short and J 0 bases short, with 10 bases between.

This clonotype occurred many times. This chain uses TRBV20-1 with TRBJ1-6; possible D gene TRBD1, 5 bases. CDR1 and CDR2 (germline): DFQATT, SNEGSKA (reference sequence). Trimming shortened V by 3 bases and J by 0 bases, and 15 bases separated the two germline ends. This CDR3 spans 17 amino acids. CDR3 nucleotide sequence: TGCAGTGCTAGGCTCGAGGGGCGCCTCTCCTATAATTCACCCCTCCACTTT. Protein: CSARLEGRLSYNSPLHF.

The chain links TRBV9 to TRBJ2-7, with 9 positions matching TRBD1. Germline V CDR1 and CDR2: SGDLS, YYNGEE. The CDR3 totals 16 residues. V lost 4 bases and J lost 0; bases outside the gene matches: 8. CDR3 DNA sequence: TGTGCCAGCAGCCCCGGAAGGGACAGGGACTCCTACGAGCAGTACTTC. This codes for CASSPGRDRDSYEQYF.